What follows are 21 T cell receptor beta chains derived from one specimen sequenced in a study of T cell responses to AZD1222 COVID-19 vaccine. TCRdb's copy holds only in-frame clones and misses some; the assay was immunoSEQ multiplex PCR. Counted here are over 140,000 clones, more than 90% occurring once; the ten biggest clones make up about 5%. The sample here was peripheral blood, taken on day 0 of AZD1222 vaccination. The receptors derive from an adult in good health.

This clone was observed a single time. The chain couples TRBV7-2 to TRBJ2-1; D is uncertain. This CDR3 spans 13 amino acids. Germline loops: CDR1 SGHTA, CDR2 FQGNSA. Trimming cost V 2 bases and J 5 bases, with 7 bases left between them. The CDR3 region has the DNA TGTGCCAGCAGCTTAAGTCCTAACAATGAGCAGTTCTTC. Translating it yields CASSLSPNNEQFF.

The DNA of the CDR3 is TGTGCCAGCAGCCTTGGAACAGGGGGCCCAGATACGCAGTATTTT. Encoded protein: CASSLGTGGPDTQYF. The rearrangement links TRBV14 to TRBJ2-3, with TRBD1 matching 9 bases. Per germline, CDR1 SGHDN and CDR2 FVKESK. The CDR3 sequence is 15 residues long. J was trimmed by 4 bases and V by 4 bases; bases with no gene match: 6. The complete variable domain, with remaining parts taken from reference TRBV14 and TRBJ2-3, reads EAGVTQFPSHSVIEKGQTVTLRCDPISGHDNLYWYRRVMGKEIKFLLHFVKESKQDESGMPNNRFLAERTGGTYSTLKVQPAELEDSGVYFCASSLGTGGPDTQYFGPGTRLTVL.

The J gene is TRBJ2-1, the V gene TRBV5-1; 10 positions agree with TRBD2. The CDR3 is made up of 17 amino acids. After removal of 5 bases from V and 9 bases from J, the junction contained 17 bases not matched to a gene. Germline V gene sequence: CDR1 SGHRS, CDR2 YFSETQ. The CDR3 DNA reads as TGCGCCAGCAGGCCCATCACGACAAGCGGGAGGGCGTCTGAGCAGTTCTTC. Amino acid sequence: CASRPITTSGRASEQFF.

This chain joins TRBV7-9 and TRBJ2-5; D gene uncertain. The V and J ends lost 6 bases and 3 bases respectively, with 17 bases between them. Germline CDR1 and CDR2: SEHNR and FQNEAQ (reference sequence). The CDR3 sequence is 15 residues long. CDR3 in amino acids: CASSQVGQYKETQYF. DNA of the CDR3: TGTGCCAGCAGTCAAGTGGGCCAGTACAAAGAGACCCAGTACTTC.

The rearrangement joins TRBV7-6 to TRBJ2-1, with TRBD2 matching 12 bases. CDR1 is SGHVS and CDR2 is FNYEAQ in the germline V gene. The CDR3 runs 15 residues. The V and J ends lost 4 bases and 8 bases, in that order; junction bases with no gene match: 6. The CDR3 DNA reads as TGTGCCAGCAGCTCGCTAGCGGGGGGGCCCTATGAGCAGTTCTTC. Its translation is CASSSLAGGPYEQFF.

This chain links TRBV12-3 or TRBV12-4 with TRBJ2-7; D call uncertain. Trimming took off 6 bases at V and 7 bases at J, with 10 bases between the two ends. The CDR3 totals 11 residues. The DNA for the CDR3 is TGTGCCAGCAGCACCTCGTGGGAGCAGTACTTC. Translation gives CASSTSWEQYF.

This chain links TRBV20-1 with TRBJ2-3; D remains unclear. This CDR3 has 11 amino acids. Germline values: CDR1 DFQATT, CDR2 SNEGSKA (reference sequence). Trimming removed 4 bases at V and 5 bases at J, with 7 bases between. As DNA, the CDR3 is TGCAGTGCTACTTCGTTAGATACGCAGTATTTT. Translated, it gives CSATSLDTQYF.

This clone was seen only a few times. The DNA for the CDR3 is TGTGCCAGCAGTTTAATTTCCGGGGGCGAGCAGTACTTC. Protein product: CASSLISGGEQYF. This chain joins TRBV28 and TRBJ2-7; a weak D match, TRBD2 (6 bases). Germline loops: CDR1 MDHEN, CDR2 SYDVKM. Trimming took off 2 bases at V and 6 bases at J, with 11 bases between the two ends. This CDR3 spans 13 amino acids.

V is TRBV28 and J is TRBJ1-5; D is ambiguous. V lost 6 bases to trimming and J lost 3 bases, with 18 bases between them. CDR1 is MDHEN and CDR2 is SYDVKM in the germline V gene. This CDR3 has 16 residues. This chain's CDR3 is CASSQSRWFSNQPQHF. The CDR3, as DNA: TGTGCCAGCAGCCAAAGCCGTTGGTTTTCCAATCAGCCCCAGCATTTT.

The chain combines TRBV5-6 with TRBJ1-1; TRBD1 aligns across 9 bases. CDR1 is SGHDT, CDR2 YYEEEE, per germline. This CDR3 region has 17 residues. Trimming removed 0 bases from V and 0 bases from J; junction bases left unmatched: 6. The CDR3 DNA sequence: TGTGCCAGCAGCTTGGTCTATACAGGGGGCTTGAACACTGAAGCTTTCTTT. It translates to CASSLVYTGGLNTEAFF.

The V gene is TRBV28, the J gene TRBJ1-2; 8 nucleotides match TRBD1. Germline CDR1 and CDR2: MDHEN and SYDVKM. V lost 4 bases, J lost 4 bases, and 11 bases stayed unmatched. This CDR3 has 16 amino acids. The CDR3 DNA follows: TGTGCCAGCAGTTACTATCTGGACAGGGCGACCTATGGCTACACCTTC. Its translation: CASSYYLDRATYGYTF.

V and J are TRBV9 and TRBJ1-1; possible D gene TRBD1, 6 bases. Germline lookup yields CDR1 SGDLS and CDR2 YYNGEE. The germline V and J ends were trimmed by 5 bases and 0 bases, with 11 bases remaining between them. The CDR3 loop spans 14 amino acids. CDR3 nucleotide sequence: TGTGCCAGCAGTCCGGGACAACTGAACACTGAAGCTTTCTTT. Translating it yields CASSPGQLNTEAFF.

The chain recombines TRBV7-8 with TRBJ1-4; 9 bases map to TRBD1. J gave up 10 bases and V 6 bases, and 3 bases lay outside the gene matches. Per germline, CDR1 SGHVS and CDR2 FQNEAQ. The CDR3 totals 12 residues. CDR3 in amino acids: CASRPTGGKLFF. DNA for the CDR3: TGTGCCAGCAGACCGACAGGGGGAAAACTGTTTTTT.

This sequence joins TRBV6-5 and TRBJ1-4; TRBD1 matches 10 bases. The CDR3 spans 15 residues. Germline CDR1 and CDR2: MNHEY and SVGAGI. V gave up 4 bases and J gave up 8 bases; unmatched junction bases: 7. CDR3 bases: TGTGCCAGCAGTTTGGGACAGGGGCTATTGGAAAAACTGTTTTTT. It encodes CASSLGQGLLEKLFF.

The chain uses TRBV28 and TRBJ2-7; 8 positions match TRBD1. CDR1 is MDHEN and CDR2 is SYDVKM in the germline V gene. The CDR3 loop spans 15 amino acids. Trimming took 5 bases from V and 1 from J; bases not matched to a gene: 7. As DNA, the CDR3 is TGTGCCAGCAGTCCAAGACAGGGGAATTCCTACGAGCAGTACTTC. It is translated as CASSPRQGNSYEQYF.

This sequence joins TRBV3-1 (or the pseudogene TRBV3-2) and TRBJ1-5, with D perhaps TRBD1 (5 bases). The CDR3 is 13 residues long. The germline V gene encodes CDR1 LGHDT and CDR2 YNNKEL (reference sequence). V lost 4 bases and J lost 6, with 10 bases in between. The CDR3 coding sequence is TGTGCCAGCAGCCGGGGGGTGGCTCAGCCCCAGCATTTT. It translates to CASSRGVAQPQHF.

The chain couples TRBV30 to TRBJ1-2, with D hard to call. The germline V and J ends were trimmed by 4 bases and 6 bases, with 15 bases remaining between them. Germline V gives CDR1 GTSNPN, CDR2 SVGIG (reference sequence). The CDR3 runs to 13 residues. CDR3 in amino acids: CAWIPSWTHGYTF. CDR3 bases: TGTGCCTGGATCCCATCCTGGACTCATGGCTACACCTTC.

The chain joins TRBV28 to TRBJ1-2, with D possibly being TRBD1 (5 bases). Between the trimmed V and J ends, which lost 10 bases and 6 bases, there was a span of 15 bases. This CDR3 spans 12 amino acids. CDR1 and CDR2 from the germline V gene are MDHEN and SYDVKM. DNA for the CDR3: TGTGCCACTACAAACCAGGGAGATGGCTACACCTTC. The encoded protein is CATTNQGDGYTF.

The CDR3 DNA reads TGCGCCAGCAGCCAAGCGGTCCGTTACGAGCAGTACTTC. Its protein is CASSQAVRYEQYF. The V and J genes are TRBV4-1 and TRBJ2-7; no clear D. This CDR3 region has 13 residues. The ends were cut back, 1 base at V and 4 bases at J, with 8 bases in the middle. The V gene's germline CDR1 is MGHRA and CDR2 YSYEKL.

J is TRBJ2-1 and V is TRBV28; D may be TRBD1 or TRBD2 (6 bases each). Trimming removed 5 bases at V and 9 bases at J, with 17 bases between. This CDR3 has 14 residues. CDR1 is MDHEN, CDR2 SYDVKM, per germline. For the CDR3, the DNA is TGTGCCAGCAGTGCCCCCGGAGGGGGGTTTGAGCAGTTCTTC. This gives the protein CASSAPGGGFEQFF. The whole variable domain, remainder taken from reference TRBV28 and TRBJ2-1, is DVKVTQSSRYLVKRTGEKVFLECVQDMDHENMFWYRQDPGLGLRLIYFSYDVKMKEKGDIPEGYSVSREKKERFSLILESASTNQTSMYLCASSAPGGGFEQFFGPGTRLTVL.

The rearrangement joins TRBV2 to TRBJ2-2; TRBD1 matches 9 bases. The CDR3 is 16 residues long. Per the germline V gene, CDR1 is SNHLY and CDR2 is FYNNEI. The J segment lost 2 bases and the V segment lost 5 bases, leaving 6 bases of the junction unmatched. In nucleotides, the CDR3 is TGTGCCAGCAGTTCAAGACAGGGGGATAACACCGGGGAGCTGTTTTTT. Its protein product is CASSSRQGDNTGELFF.